The next 2 T cell receptor beta chains were all read from a single sample in a study of cytomegalovirus exposure and HLA in healthy donors. Researchers ran the PCR with 60 Vbeta and 13 Jbeta primers. Profiling relied on immunoSEQ multiplex PCR, and the TCRdb table lists in-frame clones only, not all of them. Here the sample spans under 100,000 clones, about a tenth being singletons. The sample consisted of PBMCs. All receptors derive from a man aged 55 to 70 in good health and CMV-seropositive.

This clone was picked up many times. The rearrangement joins TRBV18 to TRBJ2-1; 7 bases align to TRBD2. The germline V gene encodes CDR1 KGHSH and CDR2 LQKENI. There are 13 residues in the CDR3. V gave up 1 base and J gave up 8 bases; unmatched junction bases: 2. The chain's CDR3 is CASSPRGGDEQFF. The CDR3 region has the DNA TGTGCCAGCTCACCACGGGGGGGGGATGAGCAGTTCTTC.

The CDR3 loop is CASGTGASGNQETQYF. As DNA, the CDR3 is TGTGCTAGTGGAACAGGGGCTAGCGGGAATCAAGAGACCCAGTACTTC. V is TRBV12-5 and J is TRBJ2-5; 9 positions agree with TRBD2. The junction had 10 bases not matched to a gene; V was cut back by 6 bases and J by 2 bases. The CDR3 extends over 16 amino acids. Germline loops: CDR1 LGHNT, CDR2 FRNRAP.